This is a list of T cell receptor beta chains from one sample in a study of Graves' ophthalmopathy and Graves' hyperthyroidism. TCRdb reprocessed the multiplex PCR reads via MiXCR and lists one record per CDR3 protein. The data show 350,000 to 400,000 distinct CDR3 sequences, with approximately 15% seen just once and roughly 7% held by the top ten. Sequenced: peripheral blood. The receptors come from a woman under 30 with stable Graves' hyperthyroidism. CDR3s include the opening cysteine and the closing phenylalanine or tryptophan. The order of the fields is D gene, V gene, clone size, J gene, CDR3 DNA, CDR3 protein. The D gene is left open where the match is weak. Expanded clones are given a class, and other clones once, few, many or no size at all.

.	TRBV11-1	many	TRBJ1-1	TGTGCCAGCAGCCCCCCCCAGGGAATGAACACTGAAGCTTTCTTT	CASSPPQGMNTEAFF
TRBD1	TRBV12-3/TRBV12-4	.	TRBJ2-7	TGTGCCAGCAGTTTAGCGAGATCTGGGACAGGCCCAAACTACGAGCAGTACTTC	CASSLARSGTGPNYEQYF
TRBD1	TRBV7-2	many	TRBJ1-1	TGTGCCAGCAGCTACGACAGGGGAACTGAAGCTTTCTTT	CASSYDRGTEAFF
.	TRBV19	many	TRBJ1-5	TGTGCCAGTTCCGACAGTCTCTCACCCCAGCATTTT	CASSDSLSPQHF
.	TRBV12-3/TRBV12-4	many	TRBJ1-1	TGTGCCAGCAGTCTCGGGATGGGCACTGAAGCTTTCTTT	CASSLGMGTEAFF
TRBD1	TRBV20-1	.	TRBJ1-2	TGCAGTGCTACCCTTGGGACAGCCAAAGCTAACTATGGCTACACCTTC	CSATLGTAKANYGYTF
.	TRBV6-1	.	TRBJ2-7	TGTGCCAGCAGTGGATCTGTCGGCTACGAGCAGTACTTC	CASSGSVGYEQYF
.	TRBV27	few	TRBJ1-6	TGTGCCAGCAGGCCCGGGGGGGGCGGTGAAATTTCACCCCTCCACTTT	CASRPGGGGEISPLHF
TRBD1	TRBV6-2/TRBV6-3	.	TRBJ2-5	TGTGCCAGCAGTCGCCCTGACAGGGGGGAGACCCAGTACTTC	CASSRPDRGETQYF
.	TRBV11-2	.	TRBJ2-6	TGTGCCAGCAGCTTAGTGGTGGGTCTAGGCTCTGGGGCCAACGTCCTGACTTTC	CASSLVVGLGSGANVLTF
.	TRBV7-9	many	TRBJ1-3	TGTGCCAGCAGCCCTACGACAGGAAACACCATATATTTT	CASSPTTGNTIYF
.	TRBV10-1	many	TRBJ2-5	TGCGCCAGCAGTCCCCGTGGAGCCGTAGAGACCCAGTACTTC	CASSPRGAVETQYF
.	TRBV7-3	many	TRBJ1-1	TGTGCCAGCAGCTTACTGGACGGTGACACTGAAGCTTTCTTT	CASSLLDGDTEAFF
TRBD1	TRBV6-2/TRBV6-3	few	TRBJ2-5	TGTGCCAGCAGTCGGAACAGGGGACAAGAGACCCAGTACTTC	CASSRNRGQETQYF
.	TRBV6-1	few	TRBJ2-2	TGTGCCAGCGGCGAACCAAACACCGGGGAGCTGTTTTTT	CASGEPNTGELFF
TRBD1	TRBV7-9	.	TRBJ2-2	TGTGCCAGCATCGACAGGGGAATCGGGGAGCTGTTTTTT	CASIDRGIGELFF
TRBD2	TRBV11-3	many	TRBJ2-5	TGTGCCAGCAGCTCCGAGGGAGGGAGAGAGACCCAGTACTTC	CASSSEGGRETQYF
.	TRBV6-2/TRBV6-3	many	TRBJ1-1	TGTGCCAGCAGTGGCAGGTCGAACACTGAAGCTTTCTTT	CASSGRSNTEAFF
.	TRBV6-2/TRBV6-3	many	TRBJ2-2	TGTGCCAGCAGTTCGCTGGCGGGCACCGGGGAGCTGTTTTTT	CASSSLAGTGELFF
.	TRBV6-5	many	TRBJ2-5	TGTGCCAGCAGTTACACAGGAATGGAGACCCAGTACTTC	CASSYTGMETQYF